These T cell receptor beta chains were read from a single sample in a study of blood T cell repertoires in COVID-19. The protocol was immunoSEQ multiplex PCR, while the TCRdb copy is restricted to in-frame clones and leaves out a portion. The repertoire consists of about 160,000 clones, with more than 75% occurring once and the leading ten covering around 1%. Sequencing used peripheral blood. These receptors all stem from a man in his forties or fifties with acute or convalescent COVID-19. The CDR3 runs from the conserved cysteine through the conserved F or W. The D gene is left open where the match is weak. Size values are once, few and many counts, or a class for expanded clones, and some rows have none.

V	J	D	size	DNA	CDR3
TRBV7-2	TRBJ1-1	NA	once	TGTGCCAGCAGCTTAGATAGGGGGAACACTGAAGCTTTCTTT	CASSLDRGNTEAFF
TRBV19	TRBJ1-5	TRBD1	NA	TGTGCCAGTAGTATAAAGCGACAGGGGGCTGTTATGGGCAATCAGCCCCAGCATTTT	CASSIKRQGAVMGNQPQHF
TRBV25-1	TRBJ2-1	NA	NA	TGTGCCAGCAGTGAACGGGGTACCTACAATGAGCAGTTCTTC	CASSERGTYNEQFF
TRBV7-7	TRBJ2-3	TRBD2	NA	TGTGCTAGCAGCTTAAACGGGGGGGCCGTAGATACGCAGTATTTT	CASSLNGGAVDTQYF
TRBV28	TRBJ1-1	NA	NA	TGTGCCAGCAGTTCCTTCCGCGGGGCTGGAGCTTTCTTT	CASSSFRGAGAFF
TRBV7-3	TRBJ2-7	TRBD1	few	TGTGCCAGCAGCTTAGGACAGGGTAACGAGCAGTACTTC	CASSLGQGNEQYF
TRBV5-5	TRBJ1-1	NA	NA	TGTGCCAGCAGCTTGGGACCAACAGGAAGGAACACTGAAGCTTTCTTT	CASSLGPTGRNTEAFF
TRBV5-8	TRBJ1-5	NA	NA	TGTGCCAGCAGCCGGGGGGTAGTGAAGGATCAGCCCCAGCATTTT	CASSRGVVKDQPQHF
TRBV28	TRBJ1-1	NA	NA	TGTGCCAGCAGCCACCAAGGGGCTGGCGACACTGAAGCTTTCTTT	CASSHQGAGDTEAFF
TRBV28	TRBJ2-7	TRBD1	NA	TGTGCCAGCAGTGCCCCCGGGACAGGGGGCTTGTACGAGCAGTACTTC	CASSAPGTGGLYEQYF
TRBV6-2/TRBV6-3	TRBJ1-5	TRBD1	NA	TGTGCCAGCAGTTACTCGAACAGGGGGAATCAGCCCCAGCATTTT	CASSYSNRGNQPQHF
TRBV2	TRBJ1-1	NA	NA	TGTGCCAGCAGCGGGGAGGGGTCCACTGAAGCTTTCTTT	CASSGEGSTEAFF
TRBV11-2	TRBJ2-5	NA	NA	TGTGCCAGCAGCTTGGGACAAGGACAAAAGGAGACCCAGTACTTC	CASSLGQGQKETQYF
TRBV4-3	TRBJ2-5	NA	NA	TGCGCCAGCAGCCTGGGACACCCGGGGGAGACCCAGTACTTC	CASSLGHPGETQYF
TRBV7-2	TRBJ2-2	NA	few	TGTGCCAGCAGCCTGCGGGGTTCCGCGAACACCGGGGAGCTGTTTTTT	CASSLRGSANTGELFF
TRBV11-2	TRBJ1-1	TRBD1	once	TGTGCCAGCAGCGCAAGGACAGGGGGGGGCACTGAAGCTTTCTTT	CASSARTGGGTEAFF
TRBV6-5	TRBJ1-2	TRBD1	once	TGTGCCAGCAGCCAAGGACAGGGGGCATGGTATGGCTACACCTTC	CASSQGQGAWYGYTF
TRBV27	TRBJ1-2	NA	NA	TGTGCCAGCAGTTTATCGGTGGAGTATGGCTACACCTTC	CASSLSVEYGYTF
TRBV5-4	TRBJ1-2	TRBD1	NA	TGTGCCAGCAGCCCCCAGGGGACAGGGGCGCAGAGGGGCTACACCTTC	CASSPQGTGAQRGYTF
TRBV12-3/TRBV12-4	TRBJ1-1	NA	once	TGTGCCAGCAGTTTAGTTAGGACAGAAGCTTTCTTT	CASSLVRTEAFF
TRBV4-3	TRBJ2-2	NA	NA	TGCGCCAGCAGCCAAGGTCTAGGGCAGGGCTCGCGGGAGCTGTTTTTT	CASSQGLGQGSRELFF
TRBV10-3	TRBJ1-1	NA	once	TGTGCCATCAGTGAAGGGAGGCTAGAGAACACTGAAGCTTTCTTT	CAISEGRLENTEAFF
TRBV5-4	TRBJ2-2	NA	NA	TGTGCCAGCAGCTTGACTCTTTACACCGGGGAGCTGTTTTTT	CASSLTLYTGELFF
TRBV6-5	TRBJ1-5	NA	NA	TGTGCCAGCAAGGCGGGTAGCAATCAGCCCCAGCATTTT	CASKAGSNQPQHF
TRBV29-1	TRBJ1-2	TRBD1	NA	TGCAGCGTCGTCCCTTCGACAGGGGCTGGCTACACCTTC	CSVVPSTGAGYTF
TRBV5-5	TRBJ1-2	TRBD1	NA	TGTGCCAGCAGCTTGGTGGGGACAGGGTCGGATGGCTACACCTTC	CASSLVGTGSDGYTF
TRBV7-3	TRBJ2-3	TRBD2	NA	TGTGCCAGCAGCCAAGGGACTAGCGACACAGATACGCAGTATTTT	CASSQGTSDTDTQYF
TRBV9	TRBJ2-1	TRBD2	NA	TGTGCCAGCAGCGTAGGAGATAGCGGGGGGGCGGCTGAGCAGTTCTTC	CASSVGDSGGAAEQFF
TRBV18	TRBJ1-2	NA	once	TGTGCCAGCTCACCCGAGACAGATTATGGCTACACCTTC	CASSPETDYGYTF
TRBV7-2	TRBJ2-4	NA	NA	TGTGCCAGCAGCCCGTCGGGTGTGGAGGGCATTCAGTACTTC	CASSPSGVEGIQYF
TRBV29-1	TRBJ1-2	TRBD1	NA	TGCAGCGTCGCCGGGACAGGGAATGGCTACACCTTC	CSVAGTGNGYTF
TRBV3-1/TRBV3-2	TRBJ1-6	NA	NA	TGTGCCAGCAGCCAAGGGGGGGGGTGGACCCTTTTACCCCTCCACTTT	CASSQGGGWTLLPLHF
TRBV19	TRBJ2-1	NA	NA	TGTGCCAGTAGTGTGACCGGGACATACAATGAGCAGTTCTTC	CASSVTGTYNEQFF
TRBV10-2	TRBJ1-1	NA	NA	TGCGCCAGCAGTGAGCTTACAGGGTCAAACACTGAAGCTTTCTTT	CASSELTGSNTEAFF
TRBV3-1/TRBV3-2	TRBJ1-6	TRBD1	NA	TGTGCCAGCAGCCAGGGACAGAGGTCACCCCTCCACTTT	CASSQGQRSPLHF
TRBV6-5	TRBJ1-2	NA	NA	TGTGCCAGCAGTTCATATACTACCGCGTTCCATGGCTACACCTTC	CASSSYTTAFHGYTF
TRBV7-2	TRBJ2-7	NA	NA	TGTGCCAGCAGCTTAGCGGTTGGCAGTACCTACGAGCAGTACTTC	CASSLAVGSTYEQYF
TRBV6-4	TRBJ1-1	TRBD1	NA	TGTGCCAGCAGTGACTCAGGGGGCTCGGCTGAAGCTTTCTTT	CASSDSGGSAEAFF
TRBV29-1	TRBJ2-5	TRBD1	NA	TGCAGCGTTGAAACCGGGACAGGGGGAGAAGAGACCCAGTACTTC	CSVETGTGGEETQYF
TRBV9	TRBJ2-1	NA	NA	TGTGCCAGCAGCCGGGGGGCGGTGAGCTCCTACAATGAGCAGTTCTTC	CASSRGAVSSYNEQFF
TRBV2	TRBJ1-2	NA	NA	TGTGCCAGCACCGAGGCAGGGCAGGGGAACTATGGCTACACCTTC	CASTEAGQGNYGYTF
TRBV7-6	TRBJ2-5	TRBD1	NA	TGTGCCAGCAGCTCACCATTCCTCCCCAGGGACAGGGGACTCCAAGAGACCCAGTACTTC	CASSSPFLPRDRGLQETQYF
TRBV9	TRBJ1-6	NA	NA	TGTGCCAGCAGCGCGGGGGAAACCTATAATTCACCCCTCCACTTT	CASSAGETYNSPLHF
TRBV3-1/TRBV3-2	TRBJ1-2	NA	NA	TGTGCCAGCAGCCGCGGACCGGGAGAAGGCTACACCTTC	CASSRGPGEGYTF
TRBV19	TRBJ1-1	NA	NA	TGTGCCAGCTCTCGGGGGACTGAAGCTTTCTTT	CASSRGTEAFF
TRBV19	TRBJ1-4	NA	NA	TGTGCCAGTAGTACGGCGAAGACAGTGAGAAATGAAAAACTGTTTTTT	CASSTAKTVRNEKLFF
TRBV7-2	TRBJ2-2	NA	NA	TGTGCCAGCAGACCGACTCTGGGCAGGGGTGGGGAGCTGTTTTTT	CASRPTLGRGGELFF
TRBV7-2	TRBJ2-2	TRBD1	NA	TGTGCCAGCAGCTTAGCTCCGACAGGGGTGGAAAACGGGGAGCTGTTTTTT	CASSLAPTGVENGELFF
TRBV19	TRBJ2-1	TRBD2	NA	TGTGCCAGTAGTGACGGGACTACAAATGAGCAGTTCTTC	CASSDGTTNEQFF
TRBV3-1/TRBV3-2	TRBJ2-7	NA	once	TGTGCCAGCAGCCAACTACCCCGGCCTAGCTCCCCATACGAGCAGTACTTC	CASSQLPRPSSPYEQYF
TRBV19	TRBJ2-5	TRBD2	NA	TGTGCCAGTAGTCTCGGACTAGCGGGGGGGCCAGCCCAAGAGACCCAGTACTTC	CASSLGLAGGPAQETQYF
TRBV24-1	TRBJ2-3	NA	NA	TGTGCCACCAGTGATTTTCAGGATACGCAGTATTTT	CATSDFQDTQYF
TRBV7-2	TRBJ2-1	NA	NA	TGTGCCAGCAGCTTACGCGGGCAGACAAACAATGAGCAGTTCTTC	CASSLRGQTNNEQFF
TRBV5-1	TRBJ1-1	NA	NA	TGCGCCAGCAGCAACGGACAGCCGAACACTGAAGCTTTCTTT	CASSNGQPNTEAFF
TRBV7-6	TRBJ1-1	NA	NA	TGTGCCAGCACCACGCGGGCGGGTGGGAACACTGAAGCTTTCTTT	CASTTRAGGNTEAFF